This T cell receptor (beta chain) was captured by sequencing in a study of cytomegalovirus exposure and HLA in healthy donors. Turning to the study itself: The 120 or so validation repertoires and the 666 first-cohort repertoires shared a platform, a later analysis reported. General observations from the study: In vitro testing confirmed a few CMV-associated chains as specific for CMV antigens.

The junction had 8 bases not matched to a gene; V was cut back by 3 bases and J by 5 bases. The CDR3 spans 15 residues. Looked up from germline, CDR1 is LNHDA and CDR2 is SQIVND (reference sequence). Worth noting for this clone: Its antigen is not known.

Produced via immunoSEQ multiplex PCR; TCRdb's table is partial and in-frame only. The sample lists approximately 150,000 clones, around 90% occurring once. V gene TRBV19 combines with J gene TRBJ2-3; 7 positions match TRBD1. Sequencing was carried out using PBMCs. The receptor comes from a woman between 18 and 29 years old in good health and CMV-seropositive. CDR3: CASSMTGSNKDTQYF. The DNA for the CDR3 is TGTGCCAGTAGTATGACAGGGAGTAATAAAGATACGCAGTATTTT.